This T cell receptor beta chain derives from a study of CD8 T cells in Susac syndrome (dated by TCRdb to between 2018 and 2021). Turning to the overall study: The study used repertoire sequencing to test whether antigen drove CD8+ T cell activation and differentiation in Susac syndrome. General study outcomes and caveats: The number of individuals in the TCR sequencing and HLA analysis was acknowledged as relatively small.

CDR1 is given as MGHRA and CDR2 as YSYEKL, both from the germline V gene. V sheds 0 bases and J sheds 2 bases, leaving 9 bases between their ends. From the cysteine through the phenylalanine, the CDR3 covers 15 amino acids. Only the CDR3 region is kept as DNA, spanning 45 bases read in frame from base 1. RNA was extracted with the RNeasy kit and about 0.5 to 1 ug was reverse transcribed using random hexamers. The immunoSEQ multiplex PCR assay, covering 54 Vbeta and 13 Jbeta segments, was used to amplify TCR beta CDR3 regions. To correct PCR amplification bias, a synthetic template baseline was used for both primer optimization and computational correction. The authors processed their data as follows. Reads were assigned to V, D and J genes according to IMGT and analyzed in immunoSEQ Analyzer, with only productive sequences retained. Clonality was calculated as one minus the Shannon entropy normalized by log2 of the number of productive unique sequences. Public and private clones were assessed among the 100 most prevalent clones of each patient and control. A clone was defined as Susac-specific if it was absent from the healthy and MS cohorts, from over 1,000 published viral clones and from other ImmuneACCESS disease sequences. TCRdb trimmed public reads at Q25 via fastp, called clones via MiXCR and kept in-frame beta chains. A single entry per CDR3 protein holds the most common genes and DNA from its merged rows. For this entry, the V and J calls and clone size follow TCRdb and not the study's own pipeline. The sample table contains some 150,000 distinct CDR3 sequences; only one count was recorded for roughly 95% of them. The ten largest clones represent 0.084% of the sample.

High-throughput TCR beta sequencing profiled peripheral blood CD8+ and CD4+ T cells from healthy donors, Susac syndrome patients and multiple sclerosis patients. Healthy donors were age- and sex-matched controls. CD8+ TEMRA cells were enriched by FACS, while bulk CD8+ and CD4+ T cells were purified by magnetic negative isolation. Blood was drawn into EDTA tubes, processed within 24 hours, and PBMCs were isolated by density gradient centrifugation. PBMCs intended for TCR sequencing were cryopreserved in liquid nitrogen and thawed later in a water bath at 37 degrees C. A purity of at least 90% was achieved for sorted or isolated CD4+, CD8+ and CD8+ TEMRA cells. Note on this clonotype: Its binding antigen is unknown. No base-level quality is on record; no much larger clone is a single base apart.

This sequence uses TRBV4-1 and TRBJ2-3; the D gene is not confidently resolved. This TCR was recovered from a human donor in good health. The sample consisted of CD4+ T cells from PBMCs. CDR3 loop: CASSQDVTVTDTQYF. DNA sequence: TGCGCCAGCAGCCAAGATGTAACAGTCACAGATACGCAGTATTTT.